This TCR beta chain was sequenced during a study of blood T cell repertoires in COVID-19 (dated by TCRdb to the early 2020s). Regarding the research as a whole: Samples covering the acute and convalescent phases of COVID-19 were provided by collaborators in the United States, Italy and Spain. The prospective study material was composed of cDNA or gDNA derived from T cells, B-cell-depleted T cells, or PBMCs. Deeply sampled blood TCRbeta repertoires from subjects exposed to, actively infected with, or recovered from COVID-19 were included in the dataset. The repertoires were made available in a free public database intended to serve as a resource for research on the immune response to SARS-CoV-2. The samples were drawn from two sources: the first 160 participants of the ongoing ImmuneRACE study, and 1,000 to 1,500 subjects contributed by 6 global collaborators. Nearly every sample came with metadata listing a de-identified subject ID, COVID-19 status, age in years and sex. HLA class I and class II types, where available, came from metadata supplied by the sample provider rather than from assay-based typing.

Results the study describes overall, beyond this receptor: The quantity of clinical and demographic metadata differed by source and by participant and was supplied without curation.

The immunoSEQ Assay, a bias-controlled multiplex PCR, was used to amplify TCRbeta CDR3 regions from genomic DNA. The published analysis was carried out like this. Nucleated cell counts per sample were estimated from amplification of reference gene primers within the assay. Sequence reads were collapsed and filtered to measure the absolute abundance of every unique TCRbeta CDR3 rearrangement. For each sample, productive Simpson clonality was calculated as the square root of Simpson's diversity index over productive rearrangements. This is the immuneACCESS table as TCRdb keeps it, with only in-frame sequences that have V and J called. A part of the clones is gone; compared with another copy, unresolved V genes explain less than half, and the rest is unexplained. From that table come the V and J calls and clone size; the DNA was used to work out D and trimming. The sample contains about 240,000 clones, about 86% of them found a single time. Of the sample, roughly a tenth is held by the ten largest clones.

The CDR3 sequence holds 14 residues, the cysteine and phenylalanine included. The DNA shown is the 42-base CDR3, in frame from base 1. V and J are truncated by 5 bases and 4 bases respectively, leaving an intervening sequence of 14 bases. In the germline V gene (reference sequence), CDR1 corresponds to LNHDA and CDR2 to SQIVND. Whole blood was collected in K2EDTA tubes by collaborating institutions according to the institutions' own protocols. For TCRbeta analysis, collaborators shipped samples in one of three forms: frozen whole blood, isolated PBMCs, or DNA extracted from either of those sample types. Note on this clone: Which antigen it targets is not known. No clone much larger than this one lies a single base away; base qualities are absent.

This sequence uses TRBV19 and TRBJ1-2; a weak D assignment points to TRBD1 (6 bases agree). The clonotype originates from a woman of 80 years or more with acute or convalescent COVID-19. Sequences were obtained from peripheral blood. The nucleotide sequence is TGTGCCAGTAGTCTTCGGACAGACTTCTATGGCTACACCTTC. Its coded protein is CASSLRTDFYGYTF.